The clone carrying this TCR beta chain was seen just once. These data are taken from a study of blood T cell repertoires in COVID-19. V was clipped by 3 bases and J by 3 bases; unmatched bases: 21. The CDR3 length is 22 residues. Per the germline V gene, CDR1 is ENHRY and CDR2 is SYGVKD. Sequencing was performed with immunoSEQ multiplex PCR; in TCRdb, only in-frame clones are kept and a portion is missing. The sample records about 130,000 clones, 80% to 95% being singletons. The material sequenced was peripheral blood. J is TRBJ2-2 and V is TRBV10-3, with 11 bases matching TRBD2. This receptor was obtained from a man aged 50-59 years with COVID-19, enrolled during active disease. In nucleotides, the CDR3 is TGTGCCATCAGTGAACTCTTAAACAGGGGCCGCACTAGCGGGAGACACACCGGGGAGCTGTTTTTT. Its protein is CAISELLNRGRTSGRHTGELFF.